Below are 21 T cell receptor beta chains sequenced from a single sample in a study of CD8+CD57+ T cells in acquired aplastic anemia. The use of genomic DNA as template underpinned the TCR beta VDJ and CDR3 profiling. One entry per CDR3 protein, called by TCRdb with MiXCR from the reads. The table has about 180,000 distinct CDR3 sequences, 40% to 50% seen once. Sequencing was done on a sample of sorted CD4+, CD8+, or CD8+CD57+ T cells (not recorded which) from PBMCs. These TCRs come from a human donor in good health.

This clonotype showed up many times. The CDR3 DNA reads as TGCAGTGCCAGTTTTTCTGGGGCGCTGGCCAAAAACATTCAGTACTTC. This encodes CSASFSGALAKNIQYF. This chain connects TRBV20-1 to TRBJ2-4, with D maybe TRBD1 (5 bases). The V and J ends lost 6 bases and 1 base respectively, with 19 bases between them. This CDR3 is 16 amino acids long. Germline CDR1 reads DFQATT; CDR2 reads SNEGSKA (reference sequence).

Worth noting for this clonotype: This clone may be a read error of a much larger clone one base away. The CDR3 region has the DNA TGTGCCAGCAGCGCTATTAACACTGAATCTTTCTTT. This gives the protein CASSAINTESFF. J is TRBJ1-1 and V is TRBV9; D uncertain. CDR3 length equals 12 residues. The germline V gene encodes CDR1 SGDLS and CDR2 YYNGEE.

This rearrangement joins TRBV19 to TRBJ2-7; 9 nucleotides line up with TRBD2. This CDR3 has 14 amino acids. J lost 6 bases, V lost 6 bases, and 9 bases had no gene match. CDR1 LNHDA and CDR2 SQIVND come from the germline V gene (reference sequence). Here the CDR3 DNA reads TGTGCCAGTAGGCCTATAGCGGGAGTTGGCGAGCAGTACTTC. Translated: CASRPIAGVGEQYF.

This clonotype was detected many times. The chain recombines TRBV25-1 with TRBJ2-7, with D tentatively TRBD2 (5 bases). Germline CDR1 reads MGHDK; CDR2 reads SYGVNS. The CDR3 is 13 residues long. With 6 bases removed from V and 1 base from J, the gap between germline ends came to 10 bases. CDR3 in DNA: TGTGCCAGCAGACTCAGCGGTTCCTACGAGCAGTACTTC. It encodes CASRLSGSYEQYF.

This chain joins TRBV2 and TRBJ1-4, with D hard to call. The V gene lost 6 bases and the J gene lost 5 bases, with 13 bases spanning the gap. The CDR3 runs to 14 residues. Germline CDR1 SNHLY, CDR2 FYNNEI. The CDR3 nucleotides read TGTGCCAGCAGAGGTCAGGTTCCGAATGAAAAACTGTTTTTT. Translation gives CASRGQVPNEKLFF.

The chain recombines TRBV3-1 with TRBJ2-3, with TRBD2 identical over 9 bases. The CDR3 spans 18 residues. In germline, CDR1 is LGHDT, CDR2 YNNKEL (reference sequence). V gave up 4 bases and J gave up 0 bases; unmatched junction bases: 11. The CDR3 region has the DNA TGTGCCAGCAGCCGCCTCTTTGCGGGAGGGACTAGCACAGATACGCAGTATTTT. Its translation is CASSRLFAGGTSTDTQYF.

The J gene is TRBJ2-5, the V gene TRBV10-1; 13 positions agree with TRBD2. V shed 5 bases, J shed 9 bases, and the junction held 9 bases outside the gene matches. CDR3 length: 15 residues. The germline V gene encodes CDR1 WNHNN and CDR2 SYGVQD (reference sequence). The CDR3 nucleotides read TGCGCCAGCAGTCCCGGACTAGCGGGAGACGAGGCCCAGTACTTC. Its translation: CASSPGLAGDEAQYF.

This rearrangement joins TRBV2 to TRBJ1-4; no reliable D call. CDR3 size: 15 residues. CDR1 and CDR2 from the germline V gene are SNHLY and FYNNEI. Trimming removed 2 bases at V and 8 bases at J, with 15 bases between. This CDR3 is CASSELPATGEKLFF. CDR3 sequence (DNA): TGTGCCAGCAGTGAACTTCCCGCAACGGGGGAAAAACTGTTTTTT. The whole variable domain, filled in from reference TRBV2 and TRBJ1-4, reads EPEVTQTPSHQVTQMGQEVILRCVPISNHLYFYWYRQILGQKVEFLVSFYNNEISEKSEIFDDQFSVERPDGSNFTLKIRSTKLEDSAMYFCASSELPATGEKLFFGSGTQLSVL.

The CDR3 loop reads CASSSSQGGSPLHF. The DNA for the CDR3 is TGTGCCAGCAGCTCGTCACAGGGAGGTTCACCCCTCCACTTT. The genes are TRBV7-8 and TRBJ1-6; D is perhaps TRBD1 (6 bases). This CDR3 has 14 residues. V was clipped by 4 bases and J by 9 bases, with 13 bases between them. CDR1 and CDR2 (germline): SGHVS, FQNEAQ.

This clonotype was picked up one time. The final CDR3 position lacks the conserved phenylalanine or tryptophan, pointing to a likely read error. The chain links TRBV29-1 to TRBJ2-7; TRBD1 matches 7 bases. Germline CDR1 and CDR2: SQVTM and ANQGSEA. V lost 7 bases, J lost 3 bases, and 9 bases stayed unmatched. The length of the CDR3 is 13 residues. CDR3 nucleotide sequence: TGCAGCGCGGGACAGACTTCAGACTACGAGCAGTACCTC. The encoded protein is CSAGQTSDYEQYL.

V and J are TRBV7-8 and TRBJ2-7; D is undetermined. V was clipped by 5 bases and J by 5 bases, with 16 bases between them. Per the germline V gene, CDR1 is SGHVS and CDR2 is FQNEAQ. The CDR3 has 14 amino acids. The CDR3 nucleotides are TGTGCCAGCAGCCCCCGGTCTTCCGCCAACGAGCAGTACTTC. This translates into CASSPRSSANEQYF.

The table lists this clonotype with many counts. V gene TRBV19 combines with J gene TRBJ1-1, with TRBD1 matching over 10 bases. The CDR3 extends over 15 amino acids. CDR1 is LNHDA, CDR2 SQIVND, per germline (reference sequence). J gave up 0 bases and V 5 bases, and 3 bases lay outside the gene matches. As DNA, the CDR3 is TGTGCCAGTAGTCGACAGGGGGCCATGAACACTGAAGCTTTCTTT. This encodes CASSRQGAMNTEAFF.

This chain links TRBV6-1 with TRBJ2-7; a weak D match, TRBD1 (6 bases). CDR1 and CDR2 from the germline V gene are MNHNS and SASEGT. V dropped 10 bases and J dropped 3 bases, with 16 bases sitting between them. The CDR3 consists of 13 residues. CDR3 region: CAIPGTPFYEQYF. In nucleotides, the CDR3 is TGTGCCATCCCCGGGACACCCTTCTACGAGCAGTACTTC.

The chain uses TRBV15 and TRBJ2-7; TRBD1 aligns across 7 bases. The ends lost 5 bases at V and 2 bases at J; junction bases unmatched: 9. The CDR3 covers 15 residues. Germline CDR1 and CDR2: LNHNV and YYDKDF (reference sequence). CDR3 region: CATSYPGGDTYEQYF. CDR3 nucleotides: TGTGCCACCAGCTACCCAGGGGGAGACACCTACGAGCAGTACTTC.

V is TRBV15 and J is TRBJ2-7; TRBD1 agrees at 7 bases. CDR1 LNHNV and CDR2 YYDKDF come from the germline V gene (reference sequence). CDR3 length: 14 amino acids. V lost 5 bases and J lost 7; bases outside the gene matches: 11. The CDR3 sequence: CATSPQTGPREQYF. The CDR3, as DNA: TGTGCCACCAGCCCCCAGACAGGGCCTCGGGAGCAGTACTTC.

V gene TRBV2 combines with J gene TRBJ1-2; D not resolved. V lost 8 bases to trimming and J lost 6 bases, with 13 bases between them. The CDR3 is 12 residues long. Germline CDR1 reads SNHLY; CDR2 reads FYNNEI. CDR3 nucleotide sequence: TGTGCCAGCCGGGTTCGGGTAAATGGCTACACCTTC. Its translation is CASRVRVNGYTF.

Comments on this clonotype: A much larger clone lies a single base off, so this may be a read error. V and J are TRBV24-1 and TRBJ2-7; 9 positions match TRBD1. After removal of 4 bases from V and 4 bases from J, the junction contained 7 bases not matched to a gene. The CDR3 totals 15 residues. Germline assignment: CDR1 KGHDR and CDR2 SFDVKD. The CDR3 sequence: CATSEVGTGTYEQYF. The CDR3 DNA follows: TGTGCCACCAGTGAAGTTGGGACAGGGACGTACGAGCAGTACTTC.

Comments on this clonotype: The conserved phenylalanine or tryptophan is not found at the CDR3 terminus, so this likely reflects a read error. DNA for the CDR3: TGTGCCACCAGCAGAGGTCGAGCAGGAAGCTACGAGCAGTACTCC. This sequence encodes CATSRGRAGSYEQYS. The chain uses TRBV15 and TRBJ2-7, with D hard to call. The germline CDR1 and CDR2 sequences are LNHNV and YYDKDF (reference sequence). V was shortened by 1 base and J by 3 bases, with 13 bases between the two germline ends. The CDR3 is 15 residues long.

The chain carries TRBV20-1 and TRBJ2-3, with D possibly being TRBD1 or TRBD2 (7 bases each). The CDR3 has 14 amino acids. Between the trimmed V and J ends, which lost 0 bases and 10 bases, there was a span of 17 bases. Germline loops: CDR1 DFQATT, CDR2 SNEGSKA (reference sequence). The CDR3 nucleotides read TGCAGTGCTAGAGAGGGAGGGGGCCTGAGGCCGCAGTATTTT. Translation: CSAREGGGLRPQYF.

This clonotype was counted ten times or more. The chain recombines TRBV5-1 with TRBJ2-1; D may be TRBD2 (6 bases). Looked up from germline, CDR1 is SGHRS and CDR2 is YFSETQ. V lost 0 bases and J lost 6, with 13 bases in between. This CDR3 contains 15 residues. The CDR3 here is CASSLGGGGVNEQFF. CDR3 DNA sequence: TGCGCCAGCAGCTTGGGGGGTGGAGGGGTCAATGAGCAGTTCTTC. The full variable domain, with the rest looked up from reference TRBV5-1 and TRBJ2-1, is KAGVTQTPRYLIKTRGQQVTLSCSPISGHRSVSWYQQTPGQGLQFLFEYFSETQRNKGNFPGRFSGRQFSNSRSEMNVSTLELGDSALYLCASSLGGGGVNEQFFGPGTRLTVL.

This chain joins TRBV28 and TRBJ2-3; 7 nucleotides line up with TRBD2. Germline V gene data show CDR1 as MDHEN and CDR2 as SYDVKM. The V gene end was trimmed by 5 bases and the J gene end by 0 bases; junction bases not matched to a gene: 5. This CDR3 spans 15 amino acids. The CDR3 sequence: CASSPAGVSTDTQYF. The CDR3, as DNA: TGTGCCAGCAGTCCGGCGGGAGTGAGCACAGATACGCAGTATTTT.